This record looks at one T cell receptor (beta chain) sequence and its context. The sample comes from a study of shared T cell receptors in the human thymus. TCRdb's copy holds only in-frame clones and misses some; the assay was immunoSEQ multiplex PCR. The sample lists some 640,000 clones, more than 70% occurring once. Germline values: CDR1 SGHRS, CDR2 YFSETQ. The CDR3 spans 14 residues. Trimming removed 4 bases from V and 4 bases from J, with 14 bases in between. The data were also submitted as part of a second study, on human thymus T cells.

The sample taken for sequencing was thymocytes. J is TRBJ1-2 and V is TRBV5-1; D may be TRBD1 (5 bases). The clonotype originates from a boy younger than two with a congenital heart defect. The CDR3 bases are TGCGCCAGCAGCGGGGGGGGGACCATCTATGGCTACACCTTC. It codes for CASSGGGTIYGYTF.